This TCR beta chain derives from a study of T cell changes during pregnancy in multiple sclerosis. Using immunoSEQ multiplex PCR, the repertoire was profiled, and TCRdb retains in-frame clones only, with some absent. This table holds 90,000 to 100,000 clones, 90% to 95% found once. The CDR3 is 15 amino acids. Trimming left V 4 bases short and J 8 bases short, with 21 bases between. The germline V gene encodes CDR1 SGHRS and CDR2 YFSETQ. The specimen comprised peripheral blood, sampled in the first trimester of pregnancy. The V call is TRBV5-1, the J call TRBJ1-2; D is perhaps TRBD1 (5 bases). The sequence was collected from a female donor with multiple sclerosis, enrolled in a pregnancy study. The CDR3 loop is CASSLNRTGFNGYTF. The DNA for the CDR3 is TGCGCCAGCAGCCTCAACCGTACAGGTTTTAACGGCTACACCTTC.